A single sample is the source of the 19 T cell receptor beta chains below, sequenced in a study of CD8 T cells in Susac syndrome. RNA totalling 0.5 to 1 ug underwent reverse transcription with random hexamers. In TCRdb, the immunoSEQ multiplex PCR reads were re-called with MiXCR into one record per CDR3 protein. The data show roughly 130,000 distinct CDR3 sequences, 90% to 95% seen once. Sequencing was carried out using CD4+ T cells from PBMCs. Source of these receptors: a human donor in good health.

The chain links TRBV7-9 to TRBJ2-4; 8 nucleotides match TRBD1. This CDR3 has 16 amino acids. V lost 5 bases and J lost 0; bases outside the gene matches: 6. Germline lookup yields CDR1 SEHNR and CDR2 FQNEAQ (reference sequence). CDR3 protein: CASSPRTGLAKNIQYF. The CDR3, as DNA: TGTGCCAGCAGCCCCAGGACAGGGCTAGCCAAAAACATTCAGTACTTC.

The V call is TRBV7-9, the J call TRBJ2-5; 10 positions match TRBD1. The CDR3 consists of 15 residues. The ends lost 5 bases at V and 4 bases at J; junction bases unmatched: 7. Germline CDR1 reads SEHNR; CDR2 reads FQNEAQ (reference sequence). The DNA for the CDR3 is TGTGCCAGCAGCCGGTGGGGACAGGGGTTAGAGACCCAGTACTTC. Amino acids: CASSRWGQGLETQYF. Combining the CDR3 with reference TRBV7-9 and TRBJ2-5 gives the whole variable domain DTGVSQNPRHKITKRGQNVTFRCDPISEHNRLYWYRQTLGQGPEFLTYFQNEAQLEKSRLLSDRFSAERPKGSFSTLEIQRTEQGDSAMYLCASSRWGQGLETQYFGPGTRLLVL.

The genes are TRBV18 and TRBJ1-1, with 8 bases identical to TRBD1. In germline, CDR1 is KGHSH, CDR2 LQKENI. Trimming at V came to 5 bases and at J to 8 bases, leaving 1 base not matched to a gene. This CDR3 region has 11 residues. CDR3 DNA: TGTGCCAGCTCAAGGGACAGGGAAGCTTTCTTT. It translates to CASSRDREAFF. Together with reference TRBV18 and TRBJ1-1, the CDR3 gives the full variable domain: NAGVMQNPRHLVRRRGQEARLRCSPMKGHSHVYWYRQLPEEGLKFMVYLQKENIIDESGMPKERFSAEFPKEGPSILRIQQVVRGDSAAYFCASSRDREAFFGQGTRLTVV.

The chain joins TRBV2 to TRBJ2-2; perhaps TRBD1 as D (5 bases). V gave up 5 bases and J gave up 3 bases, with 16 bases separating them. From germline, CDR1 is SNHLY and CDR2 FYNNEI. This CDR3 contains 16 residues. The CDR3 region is CASSPDSPKYTGELFF. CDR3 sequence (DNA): TGTGCCAGCAGTCCCGACAGTCCTAAATACACCGGGGAGCTGTTTTTT.

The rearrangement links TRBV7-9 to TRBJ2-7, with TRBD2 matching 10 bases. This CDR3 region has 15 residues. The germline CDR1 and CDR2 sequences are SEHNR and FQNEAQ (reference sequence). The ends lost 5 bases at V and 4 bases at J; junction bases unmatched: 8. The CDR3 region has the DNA TGTGCCAGCAGCCCCTCGGGACTAGCGTCTTACGAGCAGTACTTC. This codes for CASSPSGLASYEQYF.

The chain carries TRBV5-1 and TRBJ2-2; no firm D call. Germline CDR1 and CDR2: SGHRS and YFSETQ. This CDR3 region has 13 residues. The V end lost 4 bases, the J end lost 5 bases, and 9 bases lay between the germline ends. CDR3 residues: CASSADWTGELFF. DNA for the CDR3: TGCGCCAGCAGCGCTGACTGGACCGGGGAGCTGTTTTTT. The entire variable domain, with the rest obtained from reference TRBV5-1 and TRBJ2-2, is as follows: KAGVTQTPRYLIKTRGQQVTLSCSPISGHRSVSWYQQTPGQGLQFLFEYFSETQRNKGNFPGRFSGRQFSNSRSEMNVSTLELGDSALYLCASSADWTGELFFGEGSRLTVL.

CDR3 coding DNA: TGTGCCAGCAGCTCTCCGGGGCTAGGGGATACGCAGTATTTT. Translation gives CASSSPGLGDTQYF. The gene calls are TRBV3-1 and TRBJ2-3; D tentatively fits TRBD1 or TRBD2 (5 bases each). V was clipped by 5 bases and J by 6 bases, with 15 bases between them. Germline V lookup: CDR1 LGHDT, CDR2 YNNKEL (reference sequence). The CDR3 is 14 amino acids.

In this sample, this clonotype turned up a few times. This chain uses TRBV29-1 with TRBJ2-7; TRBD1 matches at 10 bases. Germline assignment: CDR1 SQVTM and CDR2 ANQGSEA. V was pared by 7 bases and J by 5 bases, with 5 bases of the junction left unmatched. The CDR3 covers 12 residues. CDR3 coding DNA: TGCAGCGCGGGACAGGGGAAGGACGAGCAGTACTTC. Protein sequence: CSAGQGKDEQYF.

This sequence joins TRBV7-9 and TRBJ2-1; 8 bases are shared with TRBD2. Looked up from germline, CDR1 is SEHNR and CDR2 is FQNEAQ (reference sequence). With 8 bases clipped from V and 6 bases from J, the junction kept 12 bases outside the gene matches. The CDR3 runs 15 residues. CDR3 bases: TGTGCCAGCGGCAGCAGCGGGAGAAGGTCCAATGAGCAGTTCTTC. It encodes CASGSSGRRSNEQFF.

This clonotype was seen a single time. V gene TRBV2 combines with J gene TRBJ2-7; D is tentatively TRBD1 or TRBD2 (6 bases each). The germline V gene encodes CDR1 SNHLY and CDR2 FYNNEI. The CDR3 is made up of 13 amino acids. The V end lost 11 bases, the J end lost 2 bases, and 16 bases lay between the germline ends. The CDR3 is CAGGSGQAYEQYF. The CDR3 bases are TGTGCCGGGGGCAGCGGGCAGGCCTACGAGCAGTACTTC.

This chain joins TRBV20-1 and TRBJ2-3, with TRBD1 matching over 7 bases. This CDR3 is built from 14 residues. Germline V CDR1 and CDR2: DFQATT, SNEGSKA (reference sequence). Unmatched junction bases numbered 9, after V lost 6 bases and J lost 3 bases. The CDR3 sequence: CSARRQGPTDTQYF. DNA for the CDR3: TGCAGTGCCAGACGACAGGGTCCAACAGATACGCAGTATTTT.

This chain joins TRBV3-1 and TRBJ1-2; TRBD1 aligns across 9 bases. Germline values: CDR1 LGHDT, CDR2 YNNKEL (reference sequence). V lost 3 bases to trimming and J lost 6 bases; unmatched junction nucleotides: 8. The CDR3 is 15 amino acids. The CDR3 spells CASSHWDRASDGYTF. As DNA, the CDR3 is TGTGCCAGCAGCCACTGGGACAGGGCCTCGGATGGCTACACCTTC.

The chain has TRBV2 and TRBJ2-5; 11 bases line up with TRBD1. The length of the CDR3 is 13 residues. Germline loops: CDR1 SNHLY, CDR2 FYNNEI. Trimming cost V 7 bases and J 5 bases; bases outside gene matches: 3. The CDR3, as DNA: TGTGCCAGCACGGGACAGGGGGTGGAGACCCAGTACTTC. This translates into CASTGQGVETQYF.

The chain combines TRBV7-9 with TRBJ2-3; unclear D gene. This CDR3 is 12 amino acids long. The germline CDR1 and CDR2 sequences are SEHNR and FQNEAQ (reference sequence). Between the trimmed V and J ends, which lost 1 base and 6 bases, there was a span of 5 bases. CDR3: CASSLDVDTQYF. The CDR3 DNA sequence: TGTGCCAGCAGCTTAGATGTGGATACGCAGTATTTT.

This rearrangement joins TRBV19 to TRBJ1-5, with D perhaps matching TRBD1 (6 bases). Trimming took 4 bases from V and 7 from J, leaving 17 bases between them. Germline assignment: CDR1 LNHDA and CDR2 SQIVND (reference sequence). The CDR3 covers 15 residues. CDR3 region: CASSTGQPGRQPQHF. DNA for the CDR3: TGTGCCAGTAGTACTGGACAGCCAGGTCGGCAGCCCCAGCATTTT.

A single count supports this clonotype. The CDR3 region is CASSQLAGEGPYEQYF. The CDR3 DNA follows: TGTGCCAGCAGCCAATTAGCGGGAGAAGGGCCCTACGAGCAGTACTTC. The chain joins TRBV14 to TRBJ2-7; 9 bases map to TRBD2. J lost 2 bases, V lost 2 bases, and 7 bases had no gene match. This CDR3 is built from 16 residues. Germline CDR1 reads SGHDN; CDR2 reads FVKESK.

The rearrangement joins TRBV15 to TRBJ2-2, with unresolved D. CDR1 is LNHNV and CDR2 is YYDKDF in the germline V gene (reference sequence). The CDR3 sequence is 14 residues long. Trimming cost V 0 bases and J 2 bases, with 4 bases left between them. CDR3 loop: CATSRDSNTGELFF. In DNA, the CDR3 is TGTGCCACCAGCAGAGATTCAAACACCGGGGAGCTGTTTTTT.

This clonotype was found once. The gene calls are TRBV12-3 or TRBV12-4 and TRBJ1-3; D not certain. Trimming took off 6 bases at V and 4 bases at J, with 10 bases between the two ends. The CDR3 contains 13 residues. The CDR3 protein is CASSAGRGNTIYF. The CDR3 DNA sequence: TGTGCCAGCAGCGCGGGGAGAGGAAACACCATATATTTT.

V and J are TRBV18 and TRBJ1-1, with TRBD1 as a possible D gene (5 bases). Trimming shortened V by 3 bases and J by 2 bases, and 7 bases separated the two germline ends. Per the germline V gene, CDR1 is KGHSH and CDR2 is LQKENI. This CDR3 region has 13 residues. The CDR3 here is CASSPGVNTEAFF. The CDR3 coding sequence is TGTGCCAGCTCACCGGGGGTCAACACTGAAGCTTTCTTT.